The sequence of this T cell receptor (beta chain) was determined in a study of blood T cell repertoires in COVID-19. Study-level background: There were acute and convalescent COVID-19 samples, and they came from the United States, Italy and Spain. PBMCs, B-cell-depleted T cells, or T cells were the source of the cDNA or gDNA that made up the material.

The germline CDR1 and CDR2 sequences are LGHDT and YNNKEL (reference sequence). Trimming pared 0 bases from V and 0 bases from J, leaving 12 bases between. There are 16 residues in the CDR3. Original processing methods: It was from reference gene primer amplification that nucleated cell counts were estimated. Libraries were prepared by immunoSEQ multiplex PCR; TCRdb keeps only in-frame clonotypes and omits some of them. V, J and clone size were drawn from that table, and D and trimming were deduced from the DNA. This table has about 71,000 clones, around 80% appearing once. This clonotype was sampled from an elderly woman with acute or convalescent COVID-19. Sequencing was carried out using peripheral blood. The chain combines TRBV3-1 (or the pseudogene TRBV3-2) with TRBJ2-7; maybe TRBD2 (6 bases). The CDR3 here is CASSQDGGVSSYEQYF. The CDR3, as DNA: TGTGCCAGCAGCCAAGATGGAGGGGTATCCTCCTACGAGCAGTACTTC.